This T cell receptor (beta chain) appears in the sequencing data of a study of radiation and T cells in renal cell carcinoma. Clones were sequenced by immunoSEQ multiplex PCR, and TCRdb holds only the in-frame ones, with some missing. The sample comprises about 130,000 clones, 70% to 90% of which are singletons, and 1.5% to 2% rests with the top ten. The CDR3 has 14 residues. The V gene lost 3 bases and the J gene lost 3 bases, with 12 bases spanning the gap. The V gene's germline CDR1 is MDHEN and CDR2 SYDVKM. The time point is: blood 2 weeks post-SBRT. Treatment noted: 15 Gy SBRT to primary tumor, nephrectomy 4 weeks later.

This TCR came from a woman aged 60-75 years with renal cell carcinoma. Here the sequenced sample was blood, taken from a patient whose treatment included radiotherapy and nephrectomy. The chain uses TRBV28 and TRBJ2-7; tentatively, D is TRBD1 (5 bases). The CDR3 DNA follows: TGTGCCAGCAGTTTTCGACAGAACGACTACGAGCAGTACTTC. The encoded protein is CASSFRQNDYEQYF.